What follows are 19 T cell receptor beta chains derived from one specimen sequenced in a study of vaccination effects on CD4 cells after COVID-19. ViraFEST assay sequencing came after antigen-specific CD4+ T cells were expanded with viral peptide pools. Investigators separated out CD4+ T cells once approximately 9 days of culture had passed. Vaccine recipients had no previous SARS-CoV-2 infection; their nucleocapsid antibodies were negative. Here immunoSEQ multiplex PCR was the method, and the copy in TCRdb shows in-frame clones only, minus some. Of about 24,000 clones listed, over 55% were seen once; the top ten hold under 15%. Their recognized antigens are unknown. Sequences were derived from CD4+ T cells from PBMCs cultured with HCoV-OC43 spike peptides, sampled before COVID-19 vaccination. Subset of the sample: HCoV-OC43 spike overlapping peptide pool stimulation. These receptors came from a human donor who received a COVID-19 vaccine.

The rearrangement joins TRBV9 to TRBJ2-5; D is tentatively TRBD1 or TRBD2 (5 bases each). Trimming removed 3 bases from V and 2 bases from J, with 11 bases in between. This CDR3 has 14 residues. Germline loops: CDR1 SGDLS, CDR2 YYNGEE. The CDR3 here is CASSAGTIQETQYF. CDR3 nucleotides: TGTGCCAGCAGCGCCGGGACCATTCAAGAGACCCAGTACTTC.

The chain is built from TRBV18 and TRBJ1-5, with a weak D call TRBD1 (5 bases). CDR1 is KGHSH and CDR2 is LQKENI in the germline V gene. The CDR3 spans 13 residues. V lost 4 bases, J lost 7 bases, and 11 bases lay in between. In DNA form, the CDR3 reads TGTGCCAGCTCACAAGGGGAAGAGCAGCCCCAGCATTTT. As protein: CASSQGEEQPQHF.

Only a few counts were recorded for this clone. The CDR3 protein is CATSKVRGLRRQTEAFF. As DNA, the CDR3 is TGTGCCACCAGCAAGGTCCGGGGGCTAAGACGGCAGACTGAAGCTTTCTTT. The chain couples TRBV15 to TRBJ1-1, with a possible D match to TRBD1 (6 bases). Deletions cut 4 bases from V and 5 bases from J, with 23 bases between. This CDR3 comprises 17 residues. Per the germline V gene, CDR1 is LNHNV and CDR2 is YYDKDF (reference sequence). Looking up the rest from reference TRBV15 and TRBJ1-1 gives the full variable domain: DAMVIQNPRYQVTQFGKPVTLSCSQTLNHNVMYWYQQKSSQAPKLLFHYYDKDFNNEADTPDNFQSRRPNTSFCFLDIRSPGLGDTAMYLCATSKVRGLRRQTEAFFGQGTRLTVV.

V and J are TRBV20-1 and TRBJ2-7; the match to TRBD1 covers 9 bases. The V and J ends lost 3 bases and 4 bases, in that order; junction bases with no gene match: 7. CDR1 DFQATT and CDR2 SNEGSKA come from the germline V gene (reference sequence). The CDR3 is 14 amino acids. In DNA form, the CDR3 reads TGCAGTGCTAGTGGAGGGACAGGGCGGTACGAGCAGTACTTC. Protein: CSASGGTGRYEQYF.

The chain joins TRBV15 to TRBJ2-7, with D possibly matching TRBD1 (7 bases). V lost 1 base and J lost 5, with 12 bases in between. Germline CDR1 and CDR2: LNHNV and YYDKDF (reference sequence). There are 14 residues in the CDR3. The CDR3 DNA is TGTGCCACCAGCAGAGGTGGCAGGGGGGACGAGCAGTACTTC. Translated, it gives CATSRGGRGDEQYF.

The chain joins TRBV9 to TRBJ1-1, with TRBD1 identical over 8 bases. This CDR3 spans 15 amino acids. Losses at the gene ends were 1 base for V and 0 bases for J; bases not matched to a gene: 2. The germline gives CDR1 SGDLS, CDR2 YYNGEE. The CDR3 reads CASSVQGALNTEAFF. The CDR3 DNA reads TGTGCCAGCAGCGTACAGGGGGCTCTGAACACTGAAGCTTTCTTT.

The chain carries TRBV9 and TRBJ1-1; D possibly corresponds to TRBD1 (5 bases). V was pared by 0 bases and J by 4 bases, with 10 bases between. This CDR3 contains 14 residues. Germline V gene lookup returns CDR1 SGDLS and CDR2 YYNGEE. CDR3 sequence (DNA): TGTGCCAGCAGCGTAGGACCCACAGGCACTGAAGCTTTCTTT. Protein: CASSVGPTGTEAFF.

The genes are TRBV10-2 and TRBJ1-5; D call uncertain. V lost 6 bases to trimming and J lost 0 bases, with 6 bases between them. Germline V gene sequence: CDR1 WSHSY, CDR2 SAAADI. The CDR3 has 13 residues. In DNA, the CDR3 is TGCGCCAGCAGCGGGGATAGCAATCAGCCCCAGCATTTT. This codes for CASSGDSNQPQHF.

This clone was observed a single time. The chain couples TRBV19 to TRBJ1-5, with 8 bases lining up with TRBD1. CDR1 and CDR2 (germline): LNHDA, SQIVND (reference sequence). The CDR3 spans 15 residues. The J segment lost 4 bases and the V segment lost 5 bases, leaving 7 bases of the junction unmatched. The CDR3 coding sequence is TGTGCCAGTAGTTCAGTGGACAGGGTTAATCAGCCCCAGCATTTT. Its translation: CASSSVDRVNQPQHF.

The chain has TRBV14 and TRBJ1-4, with D possibly being TRBD1 (5 bases). This CDR3 has 15 residues. CDR1 SGHDN and CDR2 FVKESK come from the germline V gene. V lost 0 bases and J 7 bases, leaving 12 bases between the germline ends. The CDR3 is CASSQDGRRGEKLFF. In nucleotides, the CDR3 is TGTGCCAGCAGCCAAGATGGGAGAAGGGGTGAAAAACTGTTTTTT.

This chain joins TRBV7-2 and TRBJ1-1, with a weak D call TRBD1 (6 bases). Trimming took 2 bases from V and 10 from J, leaving 23 bases between them. This CDR3 region has 16 residues. Germline CDR1 reads SGHTA; CDR2 reads FQGNSA. The CDR3 here is CASSLSVTQGHWRAFF. CDR3 nucleotides: TGTGCCAGCAGCTTATCGGTCACGCAGGGGCATTGGCGAGCTTTCTTT.

V and J are TRBV6-5 and TRBJ1-2, with 8 nucleotides matching TRBD1. This CDR3 spans 15 amino acids. The ends lost 0 bases at V and 3 bases at J; junction bases unmatched: 3. CDR1 and CDR2 (germline): MNHEY, SVGAGI. The CDR3 DNA is TGTGCCAGCAGTTACTCCGACAGGGGCGACTATGGCTACACCTTC. Residues: CASSYSDRGDYGYTF.

The chain carries TRBV9 and TRBJ2-6, with D perhaps given as TRBD1 or TRBD2 (5 bases each). This CDR3 region has 16 residues. Trimming took off 2 bases at V and 0 bases at J, with 9 bases between the two ends. The V gene's germline CDR1 is SGDLS and CDR2 YYNGEE. CDR3 region: CASSVSGTSGANVLTF. DNA for the CDR3: TGTGCCAGCAGCGTTTCGGGGACCTCTGGGGCCAACGTCCTGACTTTC.

To note about this clone: Other DNA sequences from this sample encode an identical CDR3 as well. The J gene is TRBJ1-6, the V gene TRBV3-1 (or the pseudogene TRBV3-2); no clear D. The CDR3 is made up of 14 amino acids. V was shortened by 4 bases and J by 3 bases, with 7 bases between the two germline ends. Germline CDR1 reads LGHDT; CDR2 reads YNNKEL (reference sequence). The CDR3 sequence is CASSPSSYNSPLHF. The CDR3 nucleotides are TGTGCCAGCAGCCCCTCAAGCTATAATTCACCCCTCCACTTT.

The chain couples TRBV3-1 (or the pseudogene TRBV3-2) to TRBJ1-1; the D is unclear. The CDR3 consists of 16 residues. Germline V gene lookup returns CDR1 LGHDT and CDR2 YNNKEL (reference sequence). V lost 2 bases, J lost 8 bases, and 21 bases lay in between. The DNA of the CDR3 is TGTGCCAGCAGCCAATTTTGGGGAGGGAGGTTCTCCGAAGCTTTCTTT. The encoded protein is CASSQFWGGRFSEAFF.

This chain joins TRBV7-9 and TRBJ1-3; D gene ambiguous. The V end was cut by 9 bases, the J end by 0 bases, with 3 bases between. Germline assignment: CDR1 SEHNR and CDR2 FQNEAQ (reference sequence). The CDR3 runs 11 residues. CDR3 sequence: CARNSGNTIYF. CDR3 sequence (DNA): TGTGCCAGAAACTCTGGAAACACCATATATTTT.

The chain has TRBV2 and TRBJ2-1; 9 nucleotides match TRBD2. V trimming: 6 bases; J trimming: 10 bases; junction bases outside the gene matches: 7. This CDR3 contains 13 residues. Germline CDR1 reads SNHLY; CDR2 reads FYNNEI. The DNA of the CDR3 is TGTGCCAGCAGGACCGGGACTAGCTTCGAGCAGTTCTTC. This translates into CASRTGTSFEQFF.

V usage is TRBV5-5 and J usage is TRBJ1-4, with TRBD1 matching 9 bases. Germline values: CDR1 SGHKS, CDR2 YYEKEE (reference sequence). The CDR3 totals 14 residues. The V gene end was trimmed by 5 bases and the J gene end by 6 bases; junction bases not matched to a gene: 5. The CDR3 sequence is CASRVGQGYEKLFF. The CDR3, as DNA: TGTGCCAGCAGGGTGGGACAGGGCTATGAAAAACTGTTTTTT.

The rearrangement links TRBV28 to TRBJ1-2; TRBD1 agrees at 7 bases. There are 14 residues in the CDR3. Germline assignment: CDR1 MDHEN and CDR2 SYDVKM. After removal of 7 bases from V and 2 bases from J, the junction contained 7 bases not matched to a gene. The CDR3 loop reads CASTYGTVNYGYTF. DNA for the CDR3: TGTGCCAGCACTTACGGGACAGTGAACTATGGCTACACCTTC.